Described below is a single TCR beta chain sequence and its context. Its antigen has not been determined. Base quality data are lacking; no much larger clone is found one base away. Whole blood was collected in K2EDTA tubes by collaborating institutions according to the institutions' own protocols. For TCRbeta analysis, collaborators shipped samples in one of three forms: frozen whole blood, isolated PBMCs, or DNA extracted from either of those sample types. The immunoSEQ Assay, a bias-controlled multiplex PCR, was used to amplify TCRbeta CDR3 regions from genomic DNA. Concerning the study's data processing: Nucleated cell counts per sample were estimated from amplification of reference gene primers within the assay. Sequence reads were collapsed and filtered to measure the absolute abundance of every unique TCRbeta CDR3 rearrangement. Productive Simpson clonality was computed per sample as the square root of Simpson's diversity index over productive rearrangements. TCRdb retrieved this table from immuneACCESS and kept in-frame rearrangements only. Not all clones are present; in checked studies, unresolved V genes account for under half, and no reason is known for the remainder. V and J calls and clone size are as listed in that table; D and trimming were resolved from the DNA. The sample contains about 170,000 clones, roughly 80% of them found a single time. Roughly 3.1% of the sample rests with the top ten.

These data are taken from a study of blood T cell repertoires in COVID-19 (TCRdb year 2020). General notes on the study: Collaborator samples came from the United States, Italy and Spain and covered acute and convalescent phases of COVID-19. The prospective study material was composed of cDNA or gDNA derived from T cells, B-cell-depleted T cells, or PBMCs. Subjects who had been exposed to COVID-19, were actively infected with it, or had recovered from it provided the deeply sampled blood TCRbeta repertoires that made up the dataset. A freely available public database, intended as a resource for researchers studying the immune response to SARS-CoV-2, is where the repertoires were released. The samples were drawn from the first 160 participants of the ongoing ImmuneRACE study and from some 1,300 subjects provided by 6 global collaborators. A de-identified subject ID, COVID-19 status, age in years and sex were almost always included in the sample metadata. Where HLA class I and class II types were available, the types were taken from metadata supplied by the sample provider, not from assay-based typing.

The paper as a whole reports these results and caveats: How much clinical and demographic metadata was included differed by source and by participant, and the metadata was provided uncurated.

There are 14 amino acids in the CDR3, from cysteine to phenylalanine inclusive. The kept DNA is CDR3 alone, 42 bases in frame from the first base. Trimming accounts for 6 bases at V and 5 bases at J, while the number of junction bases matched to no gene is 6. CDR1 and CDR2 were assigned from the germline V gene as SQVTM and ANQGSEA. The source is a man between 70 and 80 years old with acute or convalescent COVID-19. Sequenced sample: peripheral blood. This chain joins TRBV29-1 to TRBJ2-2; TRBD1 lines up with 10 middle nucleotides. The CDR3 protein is CSVEGDRGTGELFF. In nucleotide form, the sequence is TGCAGCGTCGAGGGGGACAGGGGTACCGGGGAGCTGTTTTTT.